The sequence of this T cell receptor (beta chain) was determined in a study of spatial heterogeneity in lung cancer (dated by TCRdb to the late 2010s). About the study as a whole: Beta-chain transcripts were consistently detected in greater numbers than alpha-chain transcripts, which likely reflects a higher abundance of beta-chain transcripts. In the raw uncorrected reads, each unique combination of TCR and UMI appeared more than ten times on average. At surgery, some 220 tumor regions, roughly 62 matched nontumor lung samples and about 56 PBMC samples were TCR-sequenced for both alpha and beta chains. Nonsynonymous mutation counts, determined by whole-exome sequencing of tumor tissue, were related to features of the TCR repertoire. TCR alpha and beta repertoires were quantitatively compared across multiple tumor regions, matched nontumor lung and blood in non-small cell lung cancer.

The paper's findings and limits, for the study overall: Confirming at a functional level the hypothesis that regional TCRs recognize regional mutations was considered to require additional single-cell paired TCR alpha and beta sequencing. Ubiquitous expanded tumor TCRs showed up in blood more often at tumor resection than at routine follow-up.

This sample's time point label indicates: sample taken at primary tumor resection. TCR sequencing used whole RNA extracted from tumor and nontumor lung tissue, or from cryopreserved PBMC samples, without cell sorting. The donors were 60 to 80 patients from the lung TRACERx cohort who had early-stage, untreated non-small cell lung cancer. A patient was chosen for TCR sequencing only when enough RNA was available from at least two tumor regions. In regard to this clonotype: Which antigen it targets is not known. Within one base of it there is no much larger clone, and no base qualities were kept.

Library prep was done by 5' RACE. The reads were generated on a NextSeq 500. The TCR library protocol attached a unique molecular identifier to each TCR cDNA molecule to allow correction of PCR and sequencing errors. The source study handled its data this way. TCR identification, UMI-based error correction and CDR3 extraction were all carried out with Decombinator tools. Expanded TCRs were defined as those above a frequency of 2 per 1,000, corresponding to the top 1% of the tumor frequency distribution. Each repertoire was subsampled 100 times to 5,000 TCRs, after which Renyi diversity was computed with the R vegan package. CDR3 similarity networks were built from amino acid triplet string-kernel similarity, connecting CDR3s with pairwise similarity above 0.82. TCRdb reran the public reads through fastp at Q25 and MiXCR, keeping productive beta chains. Entries are consolidated by CDR3 protein sequence, retaining the most common genes and DNA. For this entry, the V and J calls and clone size follow TCRdb and not the study's own pipeline. This sample gives approximately 90,000 distinct CDR3 sequences in total; approximately 8.2% of them show up just once. The ten top clones hold less than 8.5% of the sample.

The sample was PBMCs, taken at surgery. This receptor was obtained from a male donor with early-stage non-small cell lung cancer.

The sequenced DNA is TGCGCCAGCAGCTCTACGGGGGATTCTGGAAACACCATATATTTT. This is translated as CASSSTGDSGNTIYF. Rearrangement joined TRBV5-1 to TRBJ1-3, with TRBD1 as a weak D call on 5 bases. V is shortened by 3 bases, J by 1 base, and the region joining them spans 11 bases. CDR3 length: 15 amino acids, cysteine to phenylalanine. Here the CDR3 DNA is all that survives: 45 bases in frame from base 1. CDR1 and CDR2 are drawn from the germline V gene: SGHRS, YFSETQ.